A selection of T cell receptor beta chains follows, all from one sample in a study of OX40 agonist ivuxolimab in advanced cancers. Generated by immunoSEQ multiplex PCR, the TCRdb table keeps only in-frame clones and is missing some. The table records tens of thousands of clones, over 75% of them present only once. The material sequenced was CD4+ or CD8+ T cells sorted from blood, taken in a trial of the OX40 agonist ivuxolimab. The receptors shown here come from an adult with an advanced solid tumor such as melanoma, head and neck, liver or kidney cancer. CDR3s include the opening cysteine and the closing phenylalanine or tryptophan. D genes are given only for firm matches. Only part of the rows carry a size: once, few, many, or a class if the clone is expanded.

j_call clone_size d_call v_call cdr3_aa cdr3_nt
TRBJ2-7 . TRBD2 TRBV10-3 CAMGTSGTNGEQYF TGTGCCATGGGGACTAGCGGGACTAATGGGGAGCAGTACTTC
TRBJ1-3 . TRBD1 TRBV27 CASATGVGNTIYF TGTGCCAGCGCGACAGGGGTGGGAAACACCATATATTTT
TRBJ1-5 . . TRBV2 CASSEGEGDQPQHF TGTGCCAGCAGTGAGGGGGAAGGCGATCAGCCCCAGCATTTT
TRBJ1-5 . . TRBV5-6 CASSFGRGQPQHF TGTGCCAGCAGCTTTGGGAGAGGACAGCCCCAGCATTTT
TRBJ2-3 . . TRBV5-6 CASSSQGSAYTDTQYF TGTGCCAGCAGCTCACAGGGAAGCGCCTACACAGATACGCAGTATTTT
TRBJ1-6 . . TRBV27 CASRPGLGSPLHF TGTGCCAGCAGGCCGGGGTTGGGTTCACCCCTCCACTTT
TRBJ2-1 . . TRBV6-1 CASRVNNEQFF TGTGCCAGCAGGGTCAACAATGAGCAGTTCTTC
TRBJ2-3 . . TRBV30 CASRPDSSDTQYF TGTGCCTCCCGCCCGGACAGTTCAGATACGCAGTATTTT
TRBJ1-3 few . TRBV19 CASTRGSFPGNTIYF TGTGCCAGTACCCGGGGGTCTTTTCCTGGAAACACCATATATTTT
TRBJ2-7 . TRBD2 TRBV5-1 CASSLVASGSLDEQYF TGCGCCAGCAGCTTGGTAGCTAGCGGGAGTCTCGACGAGCAGTACTTC
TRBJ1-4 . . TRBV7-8 CASSWGAREKLFF TGTGCCAGCAGCTGGGGGGCGCGAGAAAAACTGTTTTTT
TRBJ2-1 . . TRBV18 CASSPDLGAYNEQFF TGTGCCAGCTCACCAGATCTGGGAGCCTACAATGAGCAGTTCTTC
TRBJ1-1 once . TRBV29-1 CSVEDRPSNTEAFF TGCAGCGTTGAAGACAGACCTTCGAACACTGAAGCTTTCTTT
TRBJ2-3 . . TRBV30 CAWNTGRRDTQYF TGTGCCTGGAATACCGGGAGACGTGATACGCAGTATTTT